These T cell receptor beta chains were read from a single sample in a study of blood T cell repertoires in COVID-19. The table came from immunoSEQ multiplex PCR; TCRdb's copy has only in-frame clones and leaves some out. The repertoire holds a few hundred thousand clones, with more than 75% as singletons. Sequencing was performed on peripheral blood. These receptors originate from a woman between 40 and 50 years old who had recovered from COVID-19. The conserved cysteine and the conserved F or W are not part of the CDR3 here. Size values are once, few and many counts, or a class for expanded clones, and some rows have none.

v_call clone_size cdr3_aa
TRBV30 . AWRRSPQSTEAF
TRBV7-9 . ASSPGTGPYSNQPQH
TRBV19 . ASTDRGLGYTEAF
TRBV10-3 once AISGGRRETQY
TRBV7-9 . ASSSVRVEQF
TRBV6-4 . ATRGGAGTDTQY
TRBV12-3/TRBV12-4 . ASSGTGNQPQH
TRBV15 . ATSRGPGGNEKLF
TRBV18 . ASSPRGVGAF
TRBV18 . ASSPDSEAF
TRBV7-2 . ASSPPAAVPYEQY
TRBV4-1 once ASSQPSSYNEQF
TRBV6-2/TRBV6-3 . ASSPGQGISDTQY
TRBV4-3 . ASSQDSPSRGRRTDTQY
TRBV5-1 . ASSSLANRPPLH
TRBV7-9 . ASSLGVRTSDDEQY
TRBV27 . ASRDLAGGETQY
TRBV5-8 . ASSLFGVELF
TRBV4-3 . ASSQDMGAGDTQY
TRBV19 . ASSGPGTSGLRTQY
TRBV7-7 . ASSPSGITGELF
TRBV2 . ASGLQGAKETQY
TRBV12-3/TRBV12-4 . ASTPGTKAF
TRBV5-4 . ASSPGGLAGVREQF
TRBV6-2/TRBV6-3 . ASSYPGQPHSGNTIY
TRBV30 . ASAHVEAF
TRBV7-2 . ASSLVGQGHYEQY
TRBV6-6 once ASSPRDRDHYSNQPQH
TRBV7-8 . ASSLGSGGRTKNIQY
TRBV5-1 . ASSLGGSSYEQY
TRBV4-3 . ASSQDPAGGPGDTQY
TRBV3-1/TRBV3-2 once ASSPDFGAGGGNEQF
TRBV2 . ASSPTSGRSDTQY
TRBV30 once AWSPRGVSNQPQH
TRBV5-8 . ASSLEGLAGNEQF
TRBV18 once ASSPRAGGTSGEQY
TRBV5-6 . ASSSYSGPQH
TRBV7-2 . ASSLAGTSGYEQY
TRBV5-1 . ASSSAGGGNEQF
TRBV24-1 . ATSDPQTGGRQF
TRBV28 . ASRPGTTHNEQF
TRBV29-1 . SVGQSYEQY
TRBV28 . ASTPGMANTGELF
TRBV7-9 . AERGGGLNTEAF
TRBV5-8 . ASSQGQRATNEKLF
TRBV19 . ASSISRGTRGPLH
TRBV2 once ASTGGLAGVGTQY
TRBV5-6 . ASSPDQETQY
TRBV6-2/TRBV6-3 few ASSYSGGSGNTPSTDTQY
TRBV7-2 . ASSQTPGGYEQY
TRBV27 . ASSPRLTTYNEQF
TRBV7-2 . ASSPDRGSYNEQF